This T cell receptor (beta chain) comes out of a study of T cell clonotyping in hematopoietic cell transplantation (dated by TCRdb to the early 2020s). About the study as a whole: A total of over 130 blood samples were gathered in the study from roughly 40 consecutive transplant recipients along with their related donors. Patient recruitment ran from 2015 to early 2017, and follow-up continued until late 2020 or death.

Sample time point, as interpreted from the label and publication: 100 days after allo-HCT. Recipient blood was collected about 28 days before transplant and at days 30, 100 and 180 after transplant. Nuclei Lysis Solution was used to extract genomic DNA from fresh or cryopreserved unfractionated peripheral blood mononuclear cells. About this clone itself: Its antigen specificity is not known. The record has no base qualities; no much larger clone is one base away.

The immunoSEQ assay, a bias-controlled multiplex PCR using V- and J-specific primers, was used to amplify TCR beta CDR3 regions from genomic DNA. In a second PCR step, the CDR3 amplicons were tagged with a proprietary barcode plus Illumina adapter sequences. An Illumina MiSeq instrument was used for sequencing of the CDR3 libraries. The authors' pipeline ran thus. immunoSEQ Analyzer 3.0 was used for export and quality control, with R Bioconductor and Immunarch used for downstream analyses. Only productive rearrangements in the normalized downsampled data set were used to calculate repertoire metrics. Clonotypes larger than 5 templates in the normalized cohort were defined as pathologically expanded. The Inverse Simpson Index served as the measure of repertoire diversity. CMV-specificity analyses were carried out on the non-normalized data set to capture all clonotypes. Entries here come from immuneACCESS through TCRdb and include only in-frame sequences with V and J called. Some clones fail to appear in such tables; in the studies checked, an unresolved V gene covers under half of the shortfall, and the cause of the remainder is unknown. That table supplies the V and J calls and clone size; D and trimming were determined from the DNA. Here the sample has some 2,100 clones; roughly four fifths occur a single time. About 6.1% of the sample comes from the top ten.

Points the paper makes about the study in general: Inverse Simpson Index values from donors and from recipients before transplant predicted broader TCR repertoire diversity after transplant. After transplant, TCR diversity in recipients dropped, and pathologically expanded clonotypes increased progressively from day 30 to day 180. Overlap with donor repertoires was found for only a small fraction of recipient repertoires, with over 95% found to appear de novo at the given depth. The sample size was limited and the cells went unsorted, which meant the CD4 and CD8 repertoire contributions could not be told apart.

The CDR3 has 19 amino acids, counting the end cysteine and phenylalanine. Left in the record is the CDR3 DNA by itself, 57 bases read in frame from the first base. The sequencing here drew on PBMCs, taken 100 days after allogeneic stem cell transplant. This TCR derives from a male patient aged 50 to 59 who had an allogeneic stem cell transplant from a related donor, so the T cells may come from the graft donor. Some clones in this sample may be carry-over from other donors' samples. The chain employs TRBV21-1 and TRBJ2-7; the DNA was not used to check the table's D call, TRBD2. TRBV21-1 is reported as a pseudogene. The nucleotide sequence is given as TGTGCCAGCAGCAAAGACCGGGACTGTCAACAACTAAGCTCCTACGAGCAGTACTTC. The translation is CASSKDRDCQQLSSYEQYF.